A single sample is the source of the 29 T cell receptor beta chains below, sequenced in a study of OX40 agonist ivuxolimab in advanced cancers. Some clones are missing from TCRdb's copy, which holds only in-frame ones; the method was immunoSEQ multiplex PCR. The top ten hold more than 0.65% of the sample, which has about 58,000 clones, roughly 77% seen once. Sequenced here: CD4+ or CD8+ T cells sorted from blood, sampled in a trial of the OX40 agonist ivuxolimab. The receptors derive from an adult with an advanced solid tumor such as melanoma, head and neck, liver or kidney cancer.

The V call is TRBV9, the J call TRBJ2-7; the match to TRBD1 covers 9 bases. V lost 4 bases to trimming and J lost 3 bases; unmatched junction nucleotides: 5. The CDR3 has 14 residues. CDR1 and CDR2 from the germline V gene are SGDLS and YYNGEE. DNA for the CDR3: TGTGCCAGCAGCCTACAGGGGGCCGGCTACGAGCAGTACTTC. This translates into CASSLQGAGYEQYF.

CDR3 in amino acids: CASSLEGALAETQYF. In DNA form, the CDR3 reads TGTGCCAGCAGCTTGGAAGGGGCGCTTGCGGAGACCCAGTACTTC. The rearrangement links TRBV5-8 to TRBJ2-5; tentative D call: TRBD1 (5 bases). Looked up from germline, CDR1 is SGHTS and CDR2 is YDEGEE. V was shortened by 0 bases and J by 5 bases, with 14 bases between the two germline ends. This CDR3 comprises 15 residues. Supplemented by reference TRBV5-8 and TRBJ2-5, the full variable domain reads EAGVTQSPTHLIKTRGQQATLRCSPISGHTSVYWYQQALGLGLQFLLWYDEGEERNRGNFPPRFSGRQFPNYSSELNVNALELEDSALYLCASSLEGALAETQYFGPGTRLLVL.

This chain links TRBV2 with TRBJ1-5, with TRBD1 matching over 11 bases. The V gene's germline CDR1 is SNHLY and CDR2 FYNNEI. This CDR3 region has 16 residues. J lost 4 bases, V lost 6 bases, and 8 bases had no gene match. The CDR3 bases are TGTGCCAGCAGGGACTGGACAGGGGGCGAGAATCAGCCCCAGCATTTT. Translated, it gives CASRDWTGGENQPQHF.

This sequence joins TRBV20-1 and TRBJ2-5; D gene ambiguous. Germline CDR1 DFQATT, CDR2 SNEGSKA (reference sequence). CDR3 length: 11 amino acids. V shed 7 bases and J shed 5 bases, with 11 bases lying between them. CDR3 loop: CSVLDLETQYF. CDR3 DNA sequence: TGCAGTGTGCTAGATCTCGAGACCCAGTACTTC.

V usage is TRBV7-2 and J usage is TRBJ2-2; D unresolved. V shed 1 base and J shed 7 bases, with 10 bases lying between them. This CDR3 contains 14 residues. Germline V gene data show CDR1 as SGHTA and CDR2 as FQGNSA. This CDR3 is CASSLGQLGGELFF. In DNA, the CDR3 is TGTGCCAGCAGCTTAGGGCAGTTGGGCGGGGAGCTGTTTTTT.

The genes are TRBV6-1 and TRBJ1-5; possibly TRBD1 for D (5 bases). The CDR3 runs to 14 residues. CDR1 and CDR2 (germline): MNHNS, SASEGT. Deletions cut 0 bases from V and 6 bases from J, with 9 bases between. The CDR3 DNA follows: TGTGCCAGCAGTGAAGCGAGGCAGGGTCAGCCCCAGCATTTT. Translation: CASSEARQGQPQHF.

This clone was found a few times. The CDR3 here is CASCWALGGGELFF. In nucleotides, the CDR3 is TGCGCCAGCTGTTGGGCCCTTGGCGGCGGGGAGCTGTTTTTT. The rearrangement uses TRBV10-2 and TRBJ2-2; the D is unclear. Germline assignment: CDR1 WSHSY and CDR2 SAAADI. CDR3 length: 14 amino acids. The V and J ends lost 8 bases and 7 bases respectively, with 17 bases between them.

The CDR3 protein is CASSIETNRPGELFF. The DNA of the CDR3 is TGTGCCAGTAGTATAGAGACAAATAGGCCCGGGGAGCTGTTTTTT. This chain links TRBV19 with TRBJ2-2, with D hard to call. Trimming took off 0 bases at V and 6 bases at J, with 11 bases between the two ends. The CDR3 is 15 amino acids. Germline V gene data show CDR1 as LNHDA and CDR2 as SQIVND (reference sequence).

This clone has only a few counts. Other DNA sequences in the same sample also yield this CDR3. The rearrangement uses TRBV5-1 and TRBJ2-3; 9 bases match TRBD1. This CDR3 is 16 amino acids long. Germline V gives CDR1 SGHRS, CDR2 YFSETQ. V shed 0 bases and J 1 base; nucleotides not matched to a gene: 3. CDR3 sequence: CASSLGTGVGTDTQYF. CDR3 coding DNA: TGCGCCAGCAGCTTGGGGACAGGGGTGGGCACAGATACGCAGTATTTT.

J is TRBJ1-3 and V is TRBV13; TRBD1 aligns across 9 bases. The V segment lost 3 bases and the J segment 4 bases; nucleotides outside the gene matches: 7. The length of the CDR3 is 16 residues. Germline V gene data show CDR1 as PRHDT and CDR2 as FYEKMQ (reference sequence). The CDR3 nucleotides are TGTGCCAGCAGCTTCCGTGGACAGGGGACCGGAAACACCATATATTTT. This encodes CASSFRGQGTGNTIYF.

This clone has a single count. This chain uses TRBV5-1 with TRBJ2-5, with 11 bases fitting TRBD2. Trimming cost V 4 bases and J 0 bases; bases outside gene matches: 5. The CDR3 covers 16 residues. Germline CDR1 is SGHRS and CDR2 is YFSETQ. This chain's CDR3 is CASSVTSGGDQETQYF. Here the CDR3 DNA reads TGCGCCAGCAGCGTAACTAGCGGGGGTGACCAAGAGACCCAGTACTTC.

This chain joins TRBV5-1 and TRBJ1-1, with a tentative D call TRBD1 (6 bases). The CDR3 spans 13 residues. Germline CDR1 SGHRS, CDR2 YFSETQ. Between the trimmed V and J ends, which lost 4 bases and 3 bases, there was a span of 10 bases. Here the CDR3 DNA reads TGCGCCAGCAGCGCCACAGGGCACACTGAAGCTTTCTTT. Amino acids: CASSATGHTEAFF.

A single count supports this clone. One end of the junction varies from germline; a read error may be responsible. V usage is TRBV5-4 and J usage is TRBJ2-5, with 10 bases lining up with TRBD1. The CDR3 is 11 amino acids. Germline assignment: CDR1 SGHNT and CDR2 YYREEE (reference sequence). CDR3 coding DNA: TGTGCCAGCAGCAGTGACAGGGGGCGAGACTTC. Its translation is CASSSDRGRDF.

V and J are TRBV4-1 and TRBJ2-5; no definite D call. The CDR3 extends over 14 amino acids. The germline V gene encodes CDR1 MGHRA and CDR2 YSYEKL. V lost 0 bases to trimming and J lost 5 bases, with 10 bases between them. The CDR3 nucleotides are TGCGCCAGCAGCCAAGATCAAGGGCCGGAGACCCAGTACTTC. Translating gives CASSQDQGPETQYF.

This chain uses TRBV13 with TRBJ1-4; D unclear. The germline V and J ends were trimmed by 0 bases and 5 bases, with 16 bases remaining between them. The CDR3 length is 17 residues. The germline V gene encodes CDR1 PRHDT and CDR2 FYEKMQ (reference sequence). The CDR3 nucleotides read TGTGCCAGCAGCTTAGGTTTGGGCGGCAGAGGAAATGAAAAACTGTTTTTT. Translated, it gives CASSLGLGGRGNEKLFF.

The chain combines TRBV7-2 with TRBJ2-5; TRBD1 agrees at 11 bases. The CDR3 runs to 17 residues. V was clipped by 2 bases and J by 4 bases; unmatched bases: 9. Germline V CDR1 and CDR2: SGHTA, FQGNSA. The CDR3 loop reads CASSLKVGTGGSETQYF. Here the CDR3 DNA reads TGTGCCAGCAGCTTAAAAGTTGGGACAGGGGGATCAGAGACCCAGTACTTC. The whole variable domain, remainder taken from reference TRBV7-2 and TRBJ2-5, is GAGVSQSPSNKVTEKGKDVELRCDPISGHTALYWYRQSLGQGLEFLIYFQGNSAPDKSGLPSDRFSAERTGGSVSTLTIQRTQQEDSAVYLCASSLKVGTGGSETQYFGPGTRLLVL.

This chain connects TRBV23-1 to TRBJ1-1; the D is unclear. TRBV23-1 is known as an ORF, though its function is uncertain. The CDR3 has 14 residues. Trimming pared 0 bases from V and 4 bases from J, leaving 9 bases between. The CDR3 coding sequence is TGCGCCAGCAGTCAATCGTGGGTCACCACTGAAGCTTTCTTT. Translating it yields CASSQSWVTTEAFF.

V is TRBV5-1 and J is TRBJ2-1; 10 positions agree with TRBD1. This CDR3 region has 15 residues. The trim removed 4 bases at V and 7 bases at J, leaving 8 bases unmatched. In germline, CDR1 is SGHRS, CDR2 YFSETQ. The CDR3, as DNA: TGCGCCAGCAGCGAAGGGACAGGGGCCCCGAATGAGCAGTTCTTC. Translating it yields CASSEGTGAPNEQFF.

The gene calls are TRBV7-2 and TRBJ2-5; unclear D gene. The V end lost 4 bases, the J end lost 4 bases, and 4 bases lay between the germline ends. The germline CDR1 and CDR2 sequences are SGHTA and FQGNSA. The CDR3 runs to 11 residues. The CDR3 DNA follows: TGTGCCAGCAGCTCCCTAGAGACCCAGTACTTC. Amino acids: CASSSLETQYF.

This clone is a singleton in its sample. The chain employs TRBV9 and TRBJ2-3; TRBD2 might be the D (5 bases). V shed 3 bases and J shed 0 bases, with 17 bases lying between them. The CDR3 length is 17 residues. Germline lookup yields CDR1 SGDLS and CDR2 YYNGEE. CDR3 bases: TGTGCCAGCAGCGCGTTCGGAGGCGGGTCTAGCACAGATACGCAGTATTTT. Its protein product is CASSAFGGGSSTDTQYF. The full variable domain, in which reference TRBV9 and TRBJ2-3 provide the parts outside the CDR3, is DSGVTQTPKHLITATGQRVTLRCSPRSGDLSVYWYQQSLDQGLQFLIQYYNGEERAKGNILERFSAQQFPDLHSELNLSSLELGDSALYFCASSAFGGGSSTDTQYFGPGTRLTVL.

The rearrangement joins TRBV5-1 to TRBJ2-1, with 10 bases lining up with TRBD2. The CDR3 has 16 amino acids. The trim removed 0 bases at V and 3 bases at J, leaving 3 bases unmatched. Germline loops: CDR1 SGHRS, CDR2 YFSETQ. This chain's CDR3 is CASSLGIAGGYNEQFF. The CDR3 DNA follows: TGCGCCAGCAGCTTGGGGATAGCGGGGGGCTACAATGAGCAGTTCTTC.

CDR3 sequence (DNA): TGTGCCAGCACCCCGACAGGGTCCGGGGAGCTGTTTTTT. Its translation is CASTPTGSGELFF. The J gene is TRBJ2-2, the V gene TRBV13; 7 nucleotides agree with TRBD1. The V segment lost 7 bases and the J segment 6 bases; nucleotides outside the gene matches: 5. Germline CDR1 is PRHDT and CDR2 is FYEKMQ (reference sequence). CDR3 length equals 13 residues.

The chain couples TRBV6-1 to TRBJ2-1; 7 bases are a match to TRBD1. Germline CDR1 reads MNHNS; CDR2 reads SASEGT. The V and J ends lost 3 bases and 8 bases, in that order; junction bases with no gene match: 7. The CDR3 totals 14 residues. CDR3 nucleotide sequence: TGTGCCAGCAGTGACTTCAGGGGGTCGGATGAGCAGTTCTTC. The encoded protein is CASSDFRGSDEQFF.

CDR3 region: CASSPLGTEETQYF. The CDR3 DNA is TGTGCCAGCTCACCACTGGGGACCGAAGAGACCCAGTACTTC. The V gene is TRBV18, the J gene TRBJ2-5; D is perhaps TRBD1 or TRBD2 (5 bases each). CDR3 length equals 14 residues. V was cut by 1 base and J by 3 bases, with 9 bases left in between. Germline V gene lookup returns CDR1 KGHSH and CDR2 LQKENI.

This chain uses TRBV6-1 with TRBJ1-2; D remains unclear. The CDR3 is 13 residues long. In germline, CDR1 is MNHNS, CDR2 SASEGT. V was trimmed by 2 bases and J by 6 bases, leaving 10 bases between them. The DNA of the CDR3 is TGTGCCAGCAGTGAAAGTAGGGAGCATGGCTACACCTTC. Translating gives CASSESREHGYTF.

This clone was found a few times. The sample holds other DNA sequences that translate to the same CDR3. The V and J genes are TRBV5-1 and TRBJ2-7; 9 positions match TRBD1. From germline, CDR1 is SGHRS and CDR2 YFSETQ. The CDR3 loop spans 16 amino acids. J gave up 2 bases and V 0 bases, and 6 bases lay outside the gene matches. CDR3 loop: CASSLAPGQGTYEQYF. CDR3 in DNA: TGCGCCAGCAGCTTGGCCCCGGGACAGGGAACCTACGAGCAGTACTTC. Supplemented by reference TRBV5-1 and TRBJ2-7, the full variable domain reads KAGVTQTPRYLIKTRGQQVTLSCSPISGHRSVSWYQQTPGQGLQFLFEYFSETQRNKGNFPGRFSGRQFSNSRSEMNVSTLELGDSALYLCASSLAPGQGTYEQYFGPGTRLTVT.

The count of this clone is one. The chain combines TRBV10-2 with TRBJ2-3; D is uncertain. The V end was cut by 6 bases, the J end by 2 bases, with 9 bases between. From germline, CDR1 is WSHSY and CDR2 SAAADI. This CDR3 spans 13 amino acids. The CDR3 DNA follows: TGCGCCAGCAGAGGTTCTACCACAGATACGCAGTATTTT. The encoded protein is CASRGSTTDTQYF.

CDR3 nucleotide sequence: TGTGCCAGCAGCCACGGGACAGGCGATCCCAAAAACATTCAGTACTTC. Translating it yields CASSHGTGDPKNIQYF. The V call is TRBV11-3, the J call TRBJ2-4; 8 bases align to TRBD1. Trimming removed 5 bases from V and 2 bases from J; junction bases left unmatched: 8. This CDR3 has 16 residues. CDR1 is SGHNT, CDR2 YENEEA, per germline.

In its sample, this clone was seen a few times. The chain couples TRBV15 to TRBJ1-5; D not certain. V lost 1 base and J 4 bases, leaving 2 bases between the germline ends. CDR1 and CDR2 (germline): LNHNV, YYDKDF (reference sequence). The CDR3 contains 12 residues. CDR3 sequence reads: CATSRGNQPQHF. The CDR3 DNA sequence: TGTGCCACCAGCAGAGGGAATCAGCCCCAGCATTTT. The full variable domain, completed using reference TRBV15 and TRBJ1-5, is DAMVIQNPRYQVTQFGKPVTLSCSQTLNHNVMYWYQQKSSQAPKLLFHYYDKDFNNEADTPDNFQSRRPNTSFCFLDIRSPGLGDTAMYLCATSRGNQPQHFGDGTRLSIL.